Listed here is a single TCR beta chain. Its antigen remains unidentified. Generated by immunoSEQ multiplex PCR, the TCRdb table keeps only in-frame clones and is missing some. The data contain 15,000 or so clones, about 74% of them singletons. The data were taken from a study of chemoradiotherapy in HPV16-positive cancers. General study findings and limits: Candidate HPV-specific clones and E7-related TCR motifs grew in tumor during treatment.

This TCR came from a human donor with HPV-associated anogenital cancer. Specimen: tumor tissue, collected from a patient who underwent chemoradiotherapy.

CDR3 sequence: CASSPGTGPQETQYF. As DNA, the CDR3 is TGTGCCAGCAGCCCGGGGACAGGGCCCCAAGAGACCCAGTACTTC. The chain recombines TRBV7-7 with TRBJ2-5, with 9 bases that match TRBD1. Germline V gene data show CDR1 as SSHAT and CDR2 as FNYEAQ (reference sequence). V lost 5 bases and J lost 1; bases outside the gene matches: 5. The CDR3 extends over 15 amino acids.